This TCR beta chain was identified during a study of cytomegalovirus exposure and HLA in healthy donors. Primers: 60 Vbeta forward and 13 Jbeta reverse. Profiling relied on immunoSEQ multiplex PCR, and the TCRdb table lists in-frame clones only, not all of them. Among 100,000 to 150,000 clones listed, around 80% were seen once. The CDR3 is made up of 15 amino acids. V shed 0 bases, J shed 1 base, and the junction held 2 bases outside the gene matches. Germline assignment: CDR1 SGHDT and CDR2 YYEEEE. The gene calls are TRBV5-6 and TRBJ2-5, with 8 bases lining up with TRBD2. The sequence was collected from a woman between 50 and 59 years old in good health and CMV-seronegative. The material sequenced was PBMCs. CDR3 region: CASSLVAGSQETQYF. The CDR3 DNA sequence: TGTGCCAGCAGCTTGGTAGCGGGGTCCCAAGAGACCCAGTACTTC.